This T cell receptor (beta chain) was sequenced during a study of blood T cell repertoires in COVID-19. Study in general: Samples of COVID-19 (acute and convalescent) were obtained from the United States, Italy and Spain.

The participants were between roughly 18 and 89 years old and came from under 25 US areas. Recovered Cohort 3 donors showed two negative PCRs, clearance, or symptom resolution. Under the authors' procedure: Amplified reference gene primers provided the basis for estimating nucleated cell counts. Measured with immunoSEQ multiplex PCR; TCRdb has only the in-frame clones, and not every one. Clone size and the V and J calls come from that table; the DNA yielded D and trimming. The table includes around 330,000 clones, approximately 91% detected once. Trimming took 4 bases from V and 3 from J; bases not matched to a gene: 9. The CDR3 has 17 residues. CDR1 is SGHTA and CDR2 is FQGNSA in the germline V gene.

The gene calls are TRBV7-2 and TRBJ2-3; the match to TRBD2 covers 11 bases. The sample was PBMCs or T cells enriched from blood (not recorded which). The receptor comes from a woman aged 40 to 50 who had recovered from COVID-19. CDR3 sequence reads: CASSSTSGSIGTDTQYF. CDR3 bases: TGTGCCAGCAGCTCAACTAGCGGGAGTATAGGTACAGATACGCAGTATTTT.